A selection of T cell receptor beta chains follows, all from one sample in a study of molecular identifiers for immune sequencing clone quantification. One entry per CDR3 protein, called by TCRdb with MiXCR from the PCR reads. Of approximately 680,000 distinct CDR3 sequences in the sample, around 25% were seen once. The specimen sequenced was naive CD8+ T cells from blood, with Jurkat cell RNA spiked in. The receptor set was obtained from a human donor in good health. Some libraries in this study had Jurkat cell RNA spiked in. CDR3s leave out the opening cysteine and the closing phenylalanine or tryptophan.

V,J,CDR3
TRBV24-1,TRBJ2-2,ATSGTYNTGELF
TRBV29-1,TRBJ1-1,SARFGTEAF
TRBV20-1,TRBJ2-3,SAQRTSGCLTDTQY
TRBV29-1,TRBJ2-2,SVEDQDRGTGELF
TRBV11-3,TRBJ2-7,ASSQNKYEQY
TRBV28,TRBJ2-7,ASSLTRSSYEQY
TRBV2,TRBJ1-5,ASSDGPSPNQPQH
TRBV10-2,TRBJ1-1,ASSAPGRGGGTEAF
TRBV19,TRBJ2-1,ASSIVPRDSLNEQF
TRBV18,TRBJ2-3,ASSLEGVGTGTQY
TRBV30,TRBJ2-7,AWSVGSGVYEQY
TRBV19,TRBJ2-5,ASHSSRTSGIETQY
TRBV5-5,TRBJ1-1,ASSFYAGQENTEAF
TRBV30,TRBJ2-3,AWSVGGGVGDTQY
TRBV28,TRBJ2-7,ASSPRRQGGYEQY
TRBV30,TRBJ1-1,AWSVLGYMNTEAF
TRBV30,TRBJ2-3,AWSPEGDTQY
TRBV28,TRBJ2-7,ASNTIRLRDPYEQY
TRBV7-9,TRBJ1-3,ASSSPGAGGQRSGNIIY
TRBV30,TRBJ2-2,AWRPGTDSGELF
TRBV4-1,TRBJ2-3,ASSQAAPTTDTQY
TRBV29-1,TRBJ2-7,SVLGVREQY
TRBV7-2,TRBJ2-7,ASSLAPGKGYEQY
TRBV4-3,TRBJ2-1,ASSQTGYNEQF
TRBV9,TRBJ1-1,AISRQGGMNTEAF
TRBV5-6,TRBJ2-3,ASNPSGGTFGTDTQY
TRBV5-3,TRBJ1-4,ASSLDRRNEKLF
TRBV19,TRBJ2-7,ASSGSDGYEQY
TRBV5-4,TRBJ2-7,ASSTQTDSYEQY
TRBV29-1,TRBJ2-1,SVENGTSVYNEQF
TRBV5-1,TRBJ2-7,AGSFLGGDYSYEQY
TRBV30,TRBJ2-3,AWSPPGLADLDTQY
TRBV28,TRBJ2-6,ASSLNKNVLT
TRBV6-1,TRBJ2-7,ANSEYRDPAYEQY
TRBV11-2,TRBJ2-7,ASSPPGEQY
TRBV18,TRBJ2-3,ASSNKAGTAYPEY
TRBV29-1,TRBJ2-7,SVVPGADEQY